This T cell receptor beta chain was identified during a study of response to subunit inactivated influenza vaccine. Study-level findings and limits: Researchers suggested that each seasonal influenza vaccination recruits few new T cells.

This CDR3 has 17 amino acids. Germline V gene sequence: CDR1 SGHVS, CDR2 FNYEAQ. V was trimmed by 1 base and J by 7 bases, leaving 17 bases between them. With regard to this clonotype: Its matching antigen is unknown.

MiXCR was run by TCRdb on the RT-PCR reads, yielding one entry per CDR3 protein. The profile covers approximately 500,000 distinct CDR3 sequences, with approximately 13% appearing a single time and approximately 14% taken by the ten largest. Sequenced here: PBMCs from blood, sampled roughly 45 days after vaccination. This sequence originates from a man aged 50 to 59 who received an inactivated influenza vaccine. This chain links TRBV7-6 with TRBJ1-6, with TRBD1 as a possible D gene (5 bases). This chain's CDR3 is CASSLGGGGRVNSPLHF. The DNA for the CDR3 is TGTGCCAGCAGCTTAGGAGGAGGTGGCAGGGTCAATTCACCCCTCCACTTT.